These 27 T cell receptor beta chains came from one sample sequenced in a study of regulatory T cells in long-lasting Graves disease. For TCR beta, libraries came from iRepertoire HTBI primers and Arm-PCR of CDR3 regions. One entry per CDR3 protein results from TCRdb running MiXCR on the multiplex PCR reads. The sample yields more than 650,000 distinct CDR3 sequences, 30% seen once. Time point indicated: persistent/refractory GD, antithyroid drugs over 5 years with positive TRAb. Construction of the TCR library relied on RNA isolated from PBMCs. The starting material was peripheral blood mononuclear cells (PBMCs), obtained when the disease was refractory, from a patient treated with antithyroid drugs. Source of these receptors: a female donor with Graves disease.

This clonotype was observed at least ten times. This chain joins TRBV28 and TRBJ1-6; 8 bases fit TRBD1. Germline-derived CDR1 and CDR2 are MDHEN and SYDVKM. J was trimmed by 9 bases and V by 6 bases; bases with no gene match: 7. CDR3 length: 14 residues. In DNA, the CDR3 is TGTGCCAGCAGCTACGACAGGGGCATTTCACCCCTCCACTTT. Its translation is CASSYDRGISPLHF.

This clonotype appeared a few times. The chain uses TRBV5-4 and TRBJ1-2, with no clear D. V was trimmed by 4 bases and J by 4 bases, leaving 14 bases between them. CDR1 and CDR2 (germline): SGHNT, YYREEE (reference sequence). CDR3 length: 14 amino acids. The CDR3 nucleotides are TGTGCCAGCAGCCCCCGGCCGGAGGGCTATGGCTACACCTTC. Protein: CASSPRPEGYGYTF.

V and J are TRBV4-1 and TRBJ2-2; 12 bases fit TRBD2. V trimming: 4 bases; J trimming: 2 bases; junction bases outside the gene matches: 8. The CDR3 covers 18 residues. The germline V gene encodes CDR1 MGHRA and CDR2 YSYEKL. CDR3 bases: TGCGCCAGCAGCCTTGGCAGACTAGCGGGAGCCAACACCGGGGAGCTGTTTTTT. Translating it yields CASSLGRLAGANTGELFF.

This clonotype showed up many times. The rearrangement uses TRBV3-1 and TRBJ2-5, with D perhaps TRBD1 (6 bases). Germline V CDR1 and CDR2: LGHDT, YNNKEL (reference sequence). The CDR3 runs 14 residues. The germline V and J ends were trimmed by 3 bases and 4 bases, with 12 bases remaining between them. CDR3 protein: CASSQVNRAETQYF. The DNA of the CDR3 is TGTGCCAGCAGCCAGGTCAACAGGGCAGAGACCCAGTACTTC.

The chain combines TRBV5-1 with TRBJ2-2; possibly TRBD2 for D (6 bases). The CDR3 is made up of 14 amino acids. Germline CDR1 SGHRS, CDR2 YFSETQ. Trimming removed 0 bases at V and 5 bases at J, with 8 bases between. The CDR3, as DNA: TGCGCCAGCAGCTTGGGCGGGAAGACCGGGGAGCTGTTTTTT. Translating it yields CASSLGGKTGELFF. Full variable domain (remainder filled in from reference TRBV5-1 and TRBJ2-2): KAGVTQTPRYLIKTRGQQVTLSCSPISGHRSVSWYQQTPGQGLQFLFEYFSETQRNKGNFPGRFSGRQFSNSRSEMNVSTLELGDSALYLCASSLGGKTGELFFGEGSRLTVL.

This clonotype was counted at least ten times. The J gene is TRBJ1-5, the V gene TRBV20-1; no definite D call. Trimming cost V 3 bases and J 6 bases, with 9 bases left between them. This CDR3 is built from 12 residues. From germline, CDR1 is DFQATT and CDR2 SNEGSKA (reference sequence). CDR3 nucleotides: TGCAGTGCTAGGACCGGGAGTCAGCCCCAGCATTTT. Protein sequence: CSARTGSQPQHF.

The chain couples TRBV28 to TRBJ1-2; 10 nucleotides line up with TRBD1. This CDR3 is built from 13 residues. CDR1 and CDR2 from the germline V gene are MDHEN and SYDVKM. J gave up 8 bases and V 5 bases, and 5 bases lay outside the gene matches. The CDR3 is CASSQQDRGGYTF. The CDR3 region has the DNA TGTGCCAGCAGTCAGCAGGACAGGGGGGGCTACACCTTC.

This clonotype appeared many times. The J gene is TRBJ1-1, the V gene TRBV12-3 or TRBV12-4; TRBD1 aligns across 10 bases. This CDR3 spans 16 amino acids. The V segment lost 6 bases and the J segment 3 bases; nucleotides outside the gene matches: 10. The CDR3 is CASRVPLGQGDTEAFF. In DNA form, the CDR3 reads TGTGCCAGCAGGGTGCCCCTCGGACAGGGGGACACTGAAGCTTTCTTT.

The CDR3 region has the DNA TGTGCCAGCAGCGCGCCGGGACAGGGGTCCTATGGCTACACCTTC. Amino acids: CASSAPGQGSYGYTF. The chain links TRBV5-6 to TRBJ1-2, with TRBD1 identical over 10 bases. The CDR3 covers 15 residues. Trimming at V came to 4 bases and at J to 4 bases, leaving 7 bases not matched to a gene. Germline V gives CDR1 SGHDT, CDR2 YYEEEE.

V gene TRBV18 combines with J gene TRBJ1-4; no clear D gene. V shed 0 bases and J shed 8 bases, with 10 bases lying between them. CDR3 length: 14 residues. The V gene's germline CDR1 is KGHSH and CDR2 LQKENI. CDR3 sequence reads: CASSPPLKNEKLFF. The CDR3 DNA is TGTGCCAGCTCACCACCGTTGAAGAACGAAAAACTGTTTTTT.

This clonotype was found a few times. The chain uses TRBV20-1 and TRBJ1-5; no definite D call. This CDR3 is built from 17 residues. Trimming stripped 1 base from V and 3 bases from J, with 19 bases between. Germline assignment: CDR1 DFQATT and CDR2 SNEGSKA (reference sequence). DNA for the CDR3: TGCAGTGCTAGAGCCCACGAAGGCCAACCGGACAATCAGCCCCAGCATTTT. It encodes CSARAHEGQPDNQPQHF.

This sequence joins TRBV11-2 and TRBJ2-7; D call uncertain. The CDR3 length is 14 residues. Germline-derived CDR1 and CDR2 are SGHAT and FQNNGV. Trimming removed 2 bases at V and 4 bases at J, with 12 bases between. CDR3: CASSLRTLGYEQYF. CDR3 DNA sequence: TGTGCCAGCAGCTTAAGGACCCTGGGATACGAGCAGTACTTC.

This clonotype came up many times. The chain uses TRBV6-1 and TRBJ1-2; D unclear. The CDR3 has 15 residues. V was shortened by 8 bases and J by 0 bases, with 16 bases between the two germline ends. Germline CDR1 MNHNS, CDR2 SASEGT. The CDR3 protein is CASGYLRSSNYGYTF. For the CDR3, the DNA is TGTGCCAGCGGCTACCTCAGGAGTTCTAACTATGGCTACACCTTC.

This clonotype was seen at least ten times. J is TRBJ2-7 and V is TRBV3-1; D is perhaps TRBD1 (6 bases). Germline CDR1 LGHDT, CDR2 YNNKEL (reference sequence). V was pared by 8 bases and J by 1 base, with 9 bases between. The length of the CDR3 is 12 residues. The CDR3: CASGTLSYEQYF. The CDR3 DNA follows: TGTGCCAGCGGGACACTATCCTACGAGCAGTACTTC.

This clonotype came up many times. The rearrangement links TRBV12-3 or TRBV12-4 to TRBJ2-3; D is undetermined. CDR3 length: 15 residues. Trimming took 6 bases from V and 6 from J, leaving 19 bases between them. The CDR3 is CASSSPSIQADTQYF. DNA for the CDR3: TGTGCCAGCAGCTCTCCTTCTATACAAGCGGATACGCAGTATTTT.

This clonotype has a handful of counts. The rearrangement uses TRBV29-1 and TRBJ2-7; D may be TRBD1 (5 bases). This CDR3 has 13 amino acids. V was cut by 5 bases and J by 3 bases, with 14 bases left in between. Looked up from germline, CDR1 is SQVTM and CDR2 is ANQGSEA. CDR3 in DNA: TGCAGCGTTCTCAGGGCAGGGCGCTACGAGCAGTACTTC. Protein sequence: CSVLRAGRYEQYF.

This clonotype was seen ten or more times. This chain connects TRBV6-5 to TRBJ1-4; D is undetermined. The CDR3 spans 14 residues. Looked up from germline, CDR1 is MNHEY and CDR2 is SVGAGI. Trimming cost V 0 bases and J 5 bases, with 7 bases left between them. The DNA for the CDR3 is TGTGCCAGCAGTTACTCCAGATTGAATGAAAAACTGTTTTTT. This gives the protein CASSYSRLNEKLFF.

This clonotype was picked up many times. The chain recombines TRBV11-2 with TRBJ2-7, with D perhaps TRBD2 (6 bases). CDR1 and CDR2 (germline): SGHAT, FQNNGV. V was pared by 5 bases and J by 2 bases, with 16 bases between. The CDR3 extends over 15 amino acids. The CDR3 DNA reads as TGTGCCAGCAGCCACCAATCGGGAGTACCCTACGAGCAGTACTTC. This sequence encodes CASSHQSGVPYEQYF.

The chain couples TRBV6-1 to TRBJ2-7; D might be TRBD1 (6 bases). V shed 7 bases and J shed 2 bases, with 6 bases lying between them. CDR3 length: 11 amino acids. Germline V gives CDR1 MNHNS, CDR2 SASEGT. The CDR3 loop reads CASTGAYEQYF. CDR3 nucleotide sequence: TGTGCCAGCACAGGGGCCTACGAGCAGTACTTC.

This clonotype was counted many times. The chain uses TRBV12-3 or TRBV12-4 and TRBJ2-7; 9 nucleotides line up with TRBD1. The junction had 12 bases not matched to a gene; V was cut back by 6 bases and J by 6 bases. The CDR3 covers 15 residues. For the CDR3, the DNA is TGTGCCAGCAGCCCCAGTCCCGGGACAGGGACCGAGCAGTACTTC. Amino acid sequence: CASSPSPGTGTEQYF.

This clonotype was seen a few times. The chain recombines TRBV20-1 with TRBJ2-6; the D is unclear. Trimming pared 3 bases from V and 3 bases from J, leaving 9 bases between. Germline CDR1 reads DFQATT; CDR2 reads SNEGSKA (reference sequence). The CDR3 is made up of 14 amino acids. As DNA, the CDR3 is TGCAGTGCTAGCGCCTTCGGTGGGGCCAACGTCCTGACTTTC. Protein: CSASAFGGANVLTF.

The chain has TRBV20-1 and TRBJ1-5, with a weak D call TRBD1 (6 bases). The ends were cut back, 3 bases at V and 4 bases at J, with 13 bases in the middle. There are 14 residues in the CDR3. The germline CDR1 and CDR2 sequences are DFQATT and SNEGSKA (reference sequence). CDR3: CSARGGQGNQPQHF. The DNA for the CDR3 is TGCAGTGCTAGGGGCGGGCAGGGGAATCAGCCCCAGCATTTT.

The sample holds a few counts of this clonotype. This sequence joins TRBV19 and TRBJ1-2; 9 bases are shared with TRBD1. V lost 3 bases to trimming and J lost 6 bases; unmatched junction nucleotides: 5. Germline V gives CDR1 LNHDA, CDR2 SQIVND (reference sequence). This CDR3 has 14 residues. The DNA of the CDR3 is TGTGCCAGTAGTATCCCACAGGGGGCGAATGGCTACACCTTC. Translating gives CASSIPQGANGYTF. Combining the CDR3 with reference TRBV19 and TRBJ1-2 gives the whole variable domain DGGITQSPKYLFRKEGQNVTLSCEQNLNHDAMYWYRQDPGQGLRLIYYSQIVNDFQKGDIAEGYSVSREKKESFPLTVTSAQKNPTAFYLCASSIPQGANGYTFGSGTRLTVV.

This clonotype was seen just once. The chain employs TRBV11-2 and TRBJ2-2; maybe TRBD1 (6 bases). Trimming left V 5 bases short and J 0 bases short, with 10 bases between. This CDR3 is built from 15 residues. Germline V CDR1 and CDR2: SGHAT, FQNNGV. CDR3 region: CASSPGTPNTGELFF. The CDR3 DNA sequence: TGTGCCAGCAGCCCCGGGACACCGAACACCGGGGAGCTGTTTTTT.

This clonotype has at least ten counts. The chain employs TRBV28 and TRBJ1-1, with D unresolved. Trimming cost V 5 bases and J 0 bases, with 7 bases left between them. The CDR3 loop spans 13 amino acids. Germline V gives CDR1 MDHEN, CDR2 SYDVKM. CDR3 in amino acids: CASSIDMNTEAFF. In DNA, the CDR3 is TGTGCCAGCAGTATCGATATGAACACTGAAGCTTTCTTT.

There are a few counts of this clonotype. The chain combines TRBV6-1 with TRBJ2-7; the D is unclear. The CDR3 is 13 residues long. Germline assignment: CDR1 MNHNS and CDR2 SASEGT. The V end lost 2 bases, the J end lost 6 bases, and 11 bases lay between the germline ends. CDR3 loop: CASSERNAGEQYF. As DNA, the CDR3 is TGTGCCAGCAGTGAAAGGAACGCAGGCGAGCAGTACTTC.

V gene TRBV20-1 combines with J gene TRBJ2-5; D remains unclear. Germline V lookup: CDR1 DFQATT, CDR2 SNEGSKA (reference sequence). Trimming cost V 2 bases and J 2 bases, with 9 bases left between them. The CDR3 sequence is 13 residues long. The DNA of the CDR3 is TGCAGTGCTAGATGGGCCAGTCAAGAGACCCAGTACTTC. It encodes CSARWASQETQYF.